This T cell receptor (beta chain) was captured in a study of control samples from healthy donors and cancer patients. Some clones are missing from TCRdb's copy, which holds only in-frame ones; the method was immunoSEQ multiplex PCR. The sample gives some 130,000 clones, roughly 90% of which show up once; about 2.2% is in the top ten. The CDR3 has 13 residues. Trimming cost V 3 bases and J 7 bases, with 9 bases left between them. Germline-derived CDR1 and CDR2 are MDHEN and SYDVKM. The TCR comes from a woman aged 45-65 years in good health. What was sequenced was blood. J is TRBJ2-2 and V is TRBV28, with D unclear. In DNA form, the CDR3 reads TGTGCCAGCAGTTTCCGCAGGCACGGGGAGCTGTTTTTT. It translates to CASSFRRHGELFF. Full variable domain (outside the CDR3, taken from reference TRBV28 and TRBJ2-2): DVKVTQSSRYLVKRTGEKVFLECVQDMDHENMFWYRQDPGLGLRLIYFSYDVKMKEKGDIPEGYSVSREKKERFSLILESASTNQTSMYLCASSFRRHGELFFGEGSRLTVL.